This is a list of T cell receptor beta chains from one sample in a study of blood T cell repertoires in COVID-19. Sequencing used immunoSEQ multiplex PCR; TCRdb keeps in-frame clones, though not all of them. Of under 70,000 clones listed, 80% to 90% are singletons. The specimen sequenced was peripheral blood. These receptors all stem from a woman of 80 years or more with acute or convalescent COVID-19. CDR3s include the opening cysteine and the closing phenylalanine or tryptophan. Fields, in order: V gene, D gene, J gene, clone size, CDR3 protein, CDR3 DNA. The D gene is left open where the match is weak. Some rows mark clone size as missing; the rest say once, few, many or name a class of expanded clone.

TRBV5-8	NA	TRBJ2-2	NA	CASSPRTAAEGNTGELFF	TGTGCCAGCAGCCCGAGGACCGCTGCGGAGGGGAACACCGGGGAGCTGTTTTTT
TRBV6-5	TRBD2	TRBJ2-3	NA	CASSSGSGVGTDTQYF	TGTGCCAGCAGTTCCGGTAGCGGGGTTGGCACAGATACGCAGTATTTT
TRBV5-6	TRBD1	TRBJ2-3	NA	CASSLGTATDTQYF	TGTGCCAGCAGCTTAGGGACAGCCACAGATACGCAGTATTTT
TRBV10-3	TRBD1	TRBJ2-3	NA	CAISDFRDRFDDTQYF	TGTGCCATCAGTGATTTCCGGGACAGGTTTGATGATACGCAGTATTTT
TRBV6-5	NA	TRBJ2-2	NA	CASSQHRTTTGELFF	TGTGCCAGCAGTCAACACCGGACAACCACCGGGGAGCTGTTTTTT
TRBV5-1	TRBD1	TRBJ1-2	once	CASQGGGGNYGYTF	TGCGCCAGCCAGGGGGGCGGCGGTAACTATGGCTACACCTTC
TRBV4-1	TRBD1	TRBJ1-5	few	CASSGRTGPNQPQHF	TGCGCCAGCAGCGGACGGACAGGGCCCAATCAGCCCCAGCATTTT
TRBV2	TRBD1	TRBJ2-7	NA	CARQGVGYEQYF	TGTGCCCGCCAGGGGGTGGGCTACGAGCAGTACTTC
TRBV5-6	NA	TRBJ2-5	NA	CASSLGTIQETQYF	TGTGCCAGCAGCTTGGGGACAATTCAAGAGACCCAGTACTTC
TRBV7-2	NA	TRBJ1-3	NA	CASSLTGEGNTIYF	TGTGCCAGCAGCTTGACTGGTGAGGGAAACACCATATATTTT
TRBV2	TRBD1	TRBJ1-1	once	CASRIDRGPEAFF	TGTGCCAGCAGGATCGACAGGGGCCCGGAAGCTTTCTTT
TRBV5-6	NA	TRBJ2-7	NA	CASSLMRDLQTAYF	TGTGCCAGCAGCTTGATGCGGGACCTCCAGACGGCGTACTTC
TRBV5-4	TRBD1	TRBJ2-1	NA	CASSSPGQDYNEQFF	TGTGCCAGCAGCTCACCGGGACAGGACTACAATGAGCAGTTCTTC
TRBV11-3	TRBD1	TRBJ1-3	NA	CASSDPGGPGNTIYF	TGTGCCAGCAGCGACCCAGGGGGGCCTGGAAACACCATATATTTT
TRBV5-1	TRBD1	TRBJ1-2	NA	CASSREGQPDGYTF	TGCGCCAGCAGCAGAGAGGGACAGCCTGATGGCTACACCTTC
TRBV12-3/TRBV12-4	TRBD1	TRBJ1-1	few	CASKAGTGEAFF	TGTGCCAGCAAAGCCGGGACAGGTGAAGCTTTCTTT
TRBV5-1	NA	TRBJ1-6	once	CASSLDSAVNSPLHF	TGCGCCAGCAGCTTGGACAGTGCCGTTAATTCACCCCTCCACTTT
TRBV3-1/TRBV3-2	TRBD2	TRBJ2-7	NA	CASSHRTSGGSRQYF	TGTGCCAGCAGCCATAGGACTAGCGGGGGGTCCCGGCAGTACTTC
TRBV12-3/TRBV12-4	NA	TRBJ1-2	NA	CASSPGDYGYTF	TGTGCCAGCAGCCCCGGGGACTATGGCTACACCTTC
TRBV11-2	NA	TRBJ2-1	NA	CASSLSGGALASEQFF	TGTGCCAGCAGCTTAAGTGGGGGTGCACTAGCTTCAGAGCAGTTCTTC
TRBV5-8	NA	TRBJ2-1	NA	CASSFDPRLRTYNEQFF	TGTGCCAGCAGCTTCGACCCCAGGCTTAGGACCTACAATGAGCAGTTCTTC
TRBV5-4	TRBD1	TRBJ1-4	NA	CASSSLGAGGEKLFF	TGTGCCAGCAGCTCCCTTGGGGCAGGGGGAGAAAAACTGTTTTTT
TRBV28	NA	TRBJ2-7	NA	CASSSGTYEQYF	TGTGCCAGCAGTTCAGGAACCTACGAGCAGTACTTC
TRBV12-3/TRBV12-4	NA	TRBJ1-5	NA	CASSGGVEQPQHF	TGTGCCAGCAGTGGGGGGGTGGAGCAGCCCCAGCATTTT
TRBV11-2	NA	TRBJ1-6	NA	CASSPTGLSSYNSPLHF	TGTGCCAGCAGCCCAACAGGGTTAAGCTCCTATAATTCACCCCTCCACTTT
TRBV7-9	TRBD1	TRBJ2-7	few	CASSLTSKGQGSYEQYF	TGTGCCAGCAGCCTAACAAGCAAGGGACAGGGCAGCTACGAGCAGTACTTC
TRBV7-2	NA	TRBJ2-1	once	CASSLGQSNEQFF	TGTGCCAGCAGCTTAGGCCAGTCCAATGAGCAGTTCTTC
TRBV19	TRBD1	TRBJ1-4	NA	CASSHRGRGEKLFF	TGTGCCAGTAGCCACAGGGGGCGCGGTGAAAAACTGTTTTTT
TRBV4-2	NA	TRBJ1-5	NA	CASSQALPTGGYSNQPQHF	TGTGCCAGCAGCCAAGCTCTCCCGACAGGAGGTTATAGCAATCAGCCCCAGCATTTT
TRBV5-1	NA	TRBJ2-7	NA	CASSSDSGTYEQYF	TGCGCCAGCAGCTCAGATTCGGGTACCTACGAGCAGTACTTC
TRBV19	NA	TRBJ1-6	NA	CASSMSVGGWNSPLHF	TGTGCCAGTAGTATGTCCGTCGGGGGATGGAATTCACCCCTCCACTTT
TRBV2	TRBD1	TRBJ1-6	NA	CASSQGASSYNSPLHF	TGTGCCAGCAGCCAGGGGGCGAGCTCCTATAATTCACCCCTCCACTTT
TRBV5-1	TRBD1	TRBJ1-1	NA	CASSLGQGRLIGAFF	TGCGCCAGCAGCCTCGGACAGGGACGCCTTATAGGCGCTTTCTTT
TRBV2	TRBD1	TRBJ1-5	few	CASSSSGGGPQHF	TGTGCCAGCAGTTCGTCAGGGGGTGGGCCCCAGCATTTT
TRBV11-3	TRBD1	TRBJ2-2	NA	CASSLEGDRPTGELFF	TGTGCCAGCAGCTTAGAGGGGGACAGGCCTACCGGGGAGCTGTTTTTT
TRBV2	TRBD1	TRBJ2-7	few	CASYLGTGIYEQYF	TGTGCCAGCTACCTCGGGACAGGGATCTACGAGCAGTACTTC
TRBV12-2	NA	TRBJ1-2	few	CASRSPDRGDYGYTF	TGTGCAAGTCGCTCCCCGGACAGGGGGGACTATGGCTACACCTTC
TRBV7-2	NA	TRBJ2-1	NA	CASSAGSSSYNEQFF	TGTGCCAGCAGTGCAGGATCGAGCTCCTACAATGAGCAGTTCTTC
TRBV2	TRBD2	TRBJ2-1	NA	CASGTSGGNEQFF	TGTGCCAGCGGGACTAGCGGTGGCAATGAGCAGTTCTTC
TRBV5-1	NA	TRBJ2-3	once	CASSSGDAGRSTDTQYF	TGCGCCAGCAGCTCGGGGGACGCCGGCCGGTCCACAGATACGCAGTATTTT
TRBV10-3	TRBD1	TRBJ1-2	NA	CAISEPPTGAYGYTF	TGTGCCATCAGTGAGCCACCGACAGGGGCCTATGGCTACACCTTC
TRBV2	TRBD2	TRBJ2-5	NA	CASSESGGGTETQYF	TGTGCCAGCAGTGAAAGCGGGGGGGGTACAGAGACCCAGTACTTC
TRBV2	NA	TRBJ1-1	NA	CASSVHEGTEAFF	TGTGCCAGCAGTGTTCATGAGGGCACTGAAGCTTTCTTT
TRBV5-1	TRBD2	TRBJ2-2	NA	CASSTVGGVTGELFF	TGCGCCAGCAGCACGGTTGGGGGGGTAACCGGGGAGCTGTTTTTT
TRBV6-5	NA	TRBJ2-7	NA	CASTDPSVSSYEQYF	TGTGCCAGCACCGACCCTAGCGTGAGCTCCTACGAGCAGTACTTC
TRBV5-6	TRBD1	TRBJ1-4	NA	CASSEGTGLPYEKLFF	TGTGCCAGCAGCGAGGGGACAGGGTTACCGTATGAAAAACTGTTTTTT
TRBV6-6	TRBD2	TRBJ2-3	NA	CASKTKSGGTDTQYF	TGTGCCAGCAAGACCAAAAGCGGGGGCACAGATACGCAGTATTTT
TRBV7-9	NA	TRBJ1-4	NA	CASSLVGTMEKLFF	TGTGCCAGCAGCTTAGTAGGGACAATGGAAAAACTGTTTTTT
TRBV5-1	NA	TRBJ2-1	NA	CASSTQQGTDEQFF	TGCGCCAGCAGCACTCAACAGGGAACGGATGAGCAGTTCTTC
TRBV18	NA	TRBJ2-7	NA	CASSPQSSYEQYF	TGTGCCAGCTCACCACAGAGCTCCTACGAGCAGTACTTC
TRBV19	TRBD2	TRBJ2-1	few	CASSTPSGGGNEQFF	TGTGCCAGTAGTACCCCTAGCGGGGGGGGGAATGAGCAGTTCTTC
TRBV27	NA	TRBJ1-5	NA	CASSLKPPLDNQPQHF	TGTGCCAGCAGTTTAAAGCCACCGTTAGACAATCAGCCCCAGCATTTT
TRBV6-5	NA	TRBJ2-1	NA	CASRLGTSNEQFF	TGTGCCAGCAGGCTCGGGACAAGTAATGAGCAGTTCTTC
TRBV19	NA	TRBJ2-2	NA	CASSILMGSGELFF	TGTGCCAGTAGTATCCTCATGGGCTCCGGGGAGCTGTTTTTT
TRBV3-1/TRBV3-2	NA	TRBJ1-1	NA	CASSQEAGVTEAFF	TGTGCCAGCAGCCAAGAGGCAGGGGTCACTGAAGCTTTCTTT